Below, 2 T cell receptor beta chains from the same sample are listed, as sequenced in a study of cytomegalovirus exposure and HLA in healthy donors (dated by TCRdb to 2016 to 2017). The method was the immunoSEQ multiplex PCR assay. For the multiplex PCR, a mixture combining 60 forward primers for TCR Vbeta segments and 13 reverse primers for TCR Jbeta segments was used. In its TCRdb copy, this immuneACCESS table keeps in-frame sequences only and misses some clones. Where compared with another copy, unresolved V genes explain less than half of these, and the others have no known cause. For this sample the table gives 90,000 to 120,000 clones, of which 65% to 80% were detected only once. The ten largest clones add up to around 4% of the sample. The sample was PBMCs. These TCRs come from a male donor in good health and CMV-seronegative.

The V gene is TRBV28, the J gene TRBJ2-5; 10 nucleotides align to TRBD2. The end of the DNA aligns better with TRBJ2-7, so the J call may be wrong. Germline CDR1 reads MDHEN; CDR2 reads SYDVKM. This CDR3 contains 17 residues. This CDR3 reads CASSPRNLAGVTYEQYF. The DNA for the CDR3 is TGTGCCAGCAGTCCCCGGAATCTAGCGGGAGTTACCTACGAGCAGTACTTC.

As to this clone: The same CDR3 also results from other DNA sequences found in this sample. The chain is built from TRBV5-1 and TRBJ2-3; TRBD2 agrees at 11 bases. V gave up 5 bases and J gave up 2 bases; unmatched junction bases: 4. Germline CDR1 SGHRS, CDR2 YFSETQ. CDR3 length: 15 residues. The CDR3 region has the DNA TGCGCCAGCAGATCGACTAGCGGGAACACAGATACGCAGTATTTT. Translating it yields CASRSTSGNTDTQYF.